The next 15 T cell receptor beta chains were all read from a single sample in a study of T cell responses to AZD1222 COVID-19 vaccine. Method: immunoSEQ multiplex PCR; TCRdb's copy keeps in-frame clones and lacks some. The table lists about 130,000 clones, approximately 86% of them singletons. This specimen was peripheral blood, taken on day 0 of AZD1222 vaccination. These receptors were collected from an adult in good health.

The V call is TRBV18, the J call TRBJ1-2; 10 bases fit TRBD1. V shed 3 bases, J shed 5 bases, and the junction held 6 bases outside the gene matches. Germline V gene data show CDR1 as KGHSH and CDR2 as LQKENI. This CDR3 comprises 15 residues. DNA for the CDR3: TGTGCCAGCTCACCCCCGACAGGGGGCGTTTATGGCTACACCTTC. Translated: CASSPPTGGVYGYTF.

Here the CDR3 DNA reads TGTGCCAGCAGCCACTCGACAGGACCCCTCTACGAGCAGTACTTC. Translated, it gives CASSHSTGPLYEQYF. This chain joins TRBV7-6 and TRBJ2-7; TRBD1 is a possible D gene (6 bases). This CDR3 comprises 15 residues. V was cut by 5 bases and J by 3 bases, with 17 bases left in between. From germline, CDR1 is SGHVS and CDR2 FNYEAQ.

This rearrangement joins TRBV19 to TRBJ2-7, with D unclear. Germline-derived CDR1 and CDR2 are LNHDA and SQIVND (reference sequence). V lost 4 bases and J 7 bases, leaving 17 bases between the germline ends. The CDR3 covers 14 residues. CDR3 sequence reads: CASSTRRILGEQYF. DNA for the CDR3: TGTGCCAGTAGTACGCGACGGATTCTGGGGGAGCAGTACTTC. The full variable domain, its missing parts supplied by reference TRBV19 and TRBJ2-7, is DGGITQSPKYLFRKEGQNVTLSCEQNLNHDAMYWYRQDPGQGLRLIYYSQIVNDFQKGDIAEGYSVSREKKESFPLTVTSAQKNPTAFYLCASSTRRILGEQYFGPGTRLTVT.

V and J are TRBV11-2 and TRBJ1-2; no clear D. Trimming cost V 5 bases and J 8 bases, with 15 bases left between them. CDR1 and CDR2 (germline): SGHAT, FQNNGV. There are 13 residues in the CDR3. CDR3 residues: CASSPSEFGGYTF. DNA for the CDR3: TGTGCCAGCAGCCCTAGTGAATTTGGAGGCTACACCTTC.

This chain uses TRBV15 with TRBJ1-3, with 9 bases aligning to TRBD1. J lost 4 bases, V lost 2 bases, and 3 bases had no gene match. Germline V gene sequence: CDR1 LNHNV, CDR2 YYDKDF (reference sequence). The CDR3 runs to 15 residues. CDR3 loop: CATSRTGGFGNTIYF. The CDR3 DNA is TGTGCCACCAGCAGAACAGGGGGCTTCGGAAACACCATATATTTT.

This rearrangement joins TRBV30 to TRBJ2-1; 7 bases are shared with TRBD2. The CDR3 contains 14 residues. Germline V CDR1 and CDR2: GTSNPN, SVGIG (reference sequence). Trimming took 2 bases from V and 6 from J; bases not matched to a gene: 7. DNA of the CDR3: TGTGCCTGGAGTTTCAAGCGGGGAGTCAATGAGCAGTTCTTC. It specifies CAWSFKRGVNEQFF.

The V and J genes are TRBV27 and TRBJ1-2; no clear D gene. The V gene's germline CDR1 is MNHEY and CDR2 SMNVEV (reference sequence). The V gene lost 2 bases and the J gene lost 7 bases, with 14 bases spanning the gap. The CDR3 runs to 14 residues. CDR3 sequence reads: CASSLIQGSLGYTF. CDR3 DNA: TGTGCCAGCAGTTTAATTCAAGGATCCCTTGGCTACACCTTC.

V is TRBV7-2 and J is TRBJ2-5, with 10 bases that match TRBD1. The CDR3 covers 16 residues. From germline, CDR1 is SGHTA and CDR2 FQGNSA. V dropped 0 bases and J dropped 2; count of bases not matched to a gene: 3. The CDR3 DNA sequence: TGTGCCAGCAGCTTAGCGCCGGGACAGGGGCAAGAGACCCAGTACTTC. Translated, it gives CASSLAPGQGQETQYF.

The chain joins TRBV12-3 or TRBV12-4 to TRBJ1-6; D is unresolved. The CDR3 has 13 residues. CDR3 amino acids: CAIQSSYNSPLHF. In nucleotides, the CDR3 is TGTGCTATACAGAGCTCCTATAATTCACCCCTCCACTTT.

This chain uses TRBV27 with TRBJ2-2; the match to TRBD2 covers 8 bases. This CDR3 contains 16 residues. CDR1 is MNHEY, CDR2 SMNVEV, per germline (reference sequence). V shed 1 base, J shed 1 base, and the junction held 2 bases outside the gene matches. CDR3 in amino acids: CASSLYTSGNTGELFF. Here the CDR3 DNA reads TGTGCCAGCAGTTTATACACTAGCGGGAACACCGGGGAGCTGTTTTTT.

The V gene is TRBV6-5, the J gene TRBJ1-6; a possible D gene is TRBD1 (5 bases). V was cut by 6 bases and J by 9 bases, with 18 bases left in between. The CDR3 extends over 15 amino acids. Germline loops: CDR1 MNHEY, CDR2 SVGAGI. The CDR3 loop is CASRQDSWRGSPLHF. In DNA, the CDR3 is TGTGCCAGCAGACAAGACAGCTGGAGGGGTTCACCCCTCCACTTT.

The chain employs TRBV2 and TRBJ1-2; 10 bases line up with TRBD1. Trimming at V came to 2 bases and at J to 3 bases, leaving 3 bases not matched to a gene. Germline CDR1 SNHLY, CDR2 FYNNEI. The CDR3 runs 15 residues. The CDR3 DNA reads TGTGCCAGCAGTGAAAGACAGGGGGCATACTATGGCTACACCTTC. Protein sequence: CASSERQGAYYGYTF.

The V gene is TRBV7-2, the J gene TRBJ1-2, with TRBD1 as a possible D gene (5 bases). V dropped 3 bases and J dropped 4 bases, with 12 bases sitting between them. The length of the CDR3 is 14 residues. In germline, CDR1 is SGHTA, CDR2 FQGNSA. In DNA form, the CDR3 reads TGTGCCAGCAGCTTCTTCCGGGACCCCTATGGCTACACCTTC. It specifies CASSFFRDPYGYTF.

Turning to this clone: Other DNA sequences in this specimen translate into the identical CDR3. The chain is built from TRBV29-1 and TRBJ2-5, with D hard to call. Looked up from germline, CDR1 is SQVTM and CDR2 is ANQGSEA. The CDR3 is 12 amino acids. The V gene lost 6 bases and the J gene lost 4 bases, with 12 bases spanning the gap. The CDR3 DNA is TGCAGCGTCCCAGGTCGTGGAGAGACCCAGTACTTC. This sequence encodes CSVPGRGETQYF.

The rearrangement joins TRBV19 to TRBJ1-5; D ambiguous. Per the germline V gene, CDR1 is LNHDA and CDR2 is SQIVND (reference sequence). Between the trimmed V and J ends, which lost 5 bases and 7 bases, there was a span of 12 bases. CDR3 length equals 13 residues. The CDR3 DNA is TGTGCCAGTAGTTCCGGACCCACCCAGCCCCAGCATTTT. Translated: CASSSGPTQPQHF.